This T cell receptor (beta chain) was captured in a study of blood T cell repertoires in COVID-19. The CDR3 contains 13 residues. V gave up 6 bases and J gave up 0 bases, with 9 bases separating them. CDR1 MNHEY and CDR2 SVGAGI come from the germline V gene. TCRdb's copy holds only in-frame clones and misses some; the assay was immunoSEQ multiplex PCR. Of 150,000 to 200,000 clones listed, about 81% are singletons. The sample holds one count of this clone. The sequence came from a human donor in a cohort sampled during active COVID-19. The chain is built from TRBV6-5 and TRBJ2-7; D is ambiguous. The material sequenced was peripheral blood. CDR3 bases: TGTGCCAGCAGCGTCGCGCGCTCCTACGAGCAGTACTTC. As protein: CASSVARSYEQYF.